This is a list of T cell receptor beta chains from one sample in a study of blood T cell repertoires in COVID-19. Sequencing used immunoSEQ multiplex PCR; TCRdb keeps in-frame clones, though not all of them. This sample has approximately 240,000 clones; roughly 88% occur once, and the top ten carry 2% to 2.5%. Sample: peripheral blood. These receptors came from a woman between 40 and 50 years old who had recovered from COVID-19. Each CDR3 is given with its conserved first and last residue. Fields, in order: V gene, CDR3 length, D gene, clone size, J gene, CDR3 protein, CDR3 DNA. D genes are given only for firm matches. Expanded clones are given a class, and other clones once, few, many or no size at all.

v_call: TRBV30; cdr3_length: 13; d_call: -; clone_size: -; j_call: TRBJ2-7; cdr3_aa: CAWSLIDTYEQYF; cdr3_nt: TGTGCCTGGAGTCTTATAGATACCTACGAGCAGTACTTC
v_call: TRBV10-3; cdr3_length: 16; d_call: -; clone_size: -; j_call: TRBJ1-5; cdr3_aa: CAISEETVGGNQPQHF; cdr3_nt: TGTGCCATCAGTGAAGAGACCGTCGGAGGCAATCAGCCCCAGCATTTT
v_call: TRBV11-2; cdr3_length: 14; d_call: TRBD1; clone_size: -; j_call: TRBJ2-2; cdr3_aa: CASSVGTGTGELFF; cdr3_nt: TGTGCCAGCAGCGTAGGGACAGGGACCGGGGAGCTGTTTTTT
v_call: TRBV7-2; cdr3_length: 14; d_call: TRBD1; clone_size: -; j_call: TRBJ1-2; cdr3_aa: CASSLQGVYYGYTF; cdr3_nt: TGTGCCAGCAGCCTACAGGGGGTTTACTATGGCTACACCTTC
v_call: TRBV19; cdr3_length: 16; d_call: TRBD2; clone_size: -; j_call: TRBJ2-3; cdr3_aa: CASSMGGGGSTDTQYF; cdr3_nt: TGTGCCAGTAGTATGGGTGGCGGGGGGAGCACAGATACGCAGTATTTT
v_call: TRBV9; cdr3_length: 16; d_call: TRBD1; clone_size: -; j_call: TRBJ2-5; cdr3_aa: CASSVGGTAYQETQYF; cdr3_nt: TGTGCCAGCAGCGTAGGAGGGACAGCGTACCAAGAGACCCAGTACTTC
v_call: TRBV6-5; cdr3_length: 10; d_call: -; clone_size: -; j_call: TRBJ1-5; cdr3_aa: CASGEQPQHF; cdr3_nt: TGTGCCAGCGGGGAGCAGCCCCAGCATTTT
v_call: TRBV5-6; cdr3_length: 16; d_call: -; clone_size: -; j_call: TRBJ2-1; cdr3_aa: CASSLMGERVYNEQFF; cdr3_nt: TGTGCCAGCAGCTTAATGGGCGAGAGAGTCTACAATGAGCAGTTCTTC
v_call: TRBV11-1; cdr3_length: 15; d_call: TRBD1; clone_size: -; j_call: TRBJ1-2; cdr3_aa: CASSPDRGGNYGYTF; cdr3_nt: TGTGCCAGCAGCCCGGACAGGGGAGGTAACTATGGCTACACCTTC
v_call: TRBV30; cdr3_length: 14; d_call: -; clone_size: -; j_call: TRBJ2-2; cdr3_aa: CAGRWRGHVGELFF; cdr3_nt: TGTGCCGGGAGGTGGAGGGGGCATGTCGGGGAGCTGTTTTTT
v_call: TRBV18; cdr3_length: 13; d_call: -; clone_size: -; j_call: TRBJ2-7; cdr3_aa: CASSPPGGYEQYF; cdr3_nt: TGTGCCAGCTCACCACCGGGGGGCTACGAGCAGTACTTC
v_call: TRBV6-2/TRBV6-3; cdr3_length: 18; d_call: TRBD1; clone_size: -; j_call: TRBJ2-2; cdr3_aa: CASSRWAGGPKNTGELFF; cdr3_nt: TGTGCCAGCAGTAGGTGGGCAGGGGGTCCGAAGAACACCGGGGAGCTGTTTTTT
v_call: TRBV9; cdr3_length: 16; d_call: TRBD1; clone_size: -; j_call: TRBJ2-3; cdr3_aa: CASSVDPASGGDTQYF; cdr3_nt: TGTGCCAGCAGCGTAGATCCAGCATCAGGGGGAGATACGCAGTATTTT
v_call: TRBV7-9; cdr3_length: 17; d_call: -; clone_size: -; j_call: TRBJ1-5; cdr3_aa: CASSLSGTTGWGEAQHF; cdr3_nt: TGTGCCAGCAGCTTAAGCGGGACGACAGGTTGGGGGGAGGCCCAGCATTTT
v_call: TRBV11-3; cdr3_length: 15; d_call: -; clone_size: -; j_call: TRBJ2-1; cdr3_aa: CASTTRTGQYNEQFF; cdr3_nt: TGTGCCAGCACCACCCGGACTGGCCAATACAATGAGCAGTTCTTC
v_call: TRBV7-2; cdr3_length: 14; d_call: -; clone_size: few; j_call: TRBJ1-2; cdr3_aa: CASSLSDSVYGYTF; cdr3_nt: TGTGCCAGCAGCTTAAGCGACAGCGTCTATGGCTACACCTTC
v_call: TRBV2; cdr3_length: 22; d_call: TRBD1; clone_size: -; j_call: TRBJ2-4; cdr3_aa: CASRPGQGAGEVSPLAKNIQYF; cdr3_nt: TGTGCCAGCAGACCGGGACAGGGGGCCGGCGAGGTGTCTCCTCTAGCCAAAAACATTCAGTACTTC
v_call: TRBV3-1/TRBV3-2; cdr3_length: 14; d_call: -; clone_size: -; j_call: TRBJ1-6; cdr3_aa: CASSHGPGESPLHF; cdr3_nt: TGTGCCAGCAGCCATGGCCCGGGAGAATCACCCCTCCACTTT
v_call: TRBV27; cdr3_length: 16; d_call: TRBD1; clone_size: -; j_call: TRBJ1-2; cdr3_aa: CASSLSPGTGLGGYTF; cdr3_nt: TGTGCCAGCAGTTTAAGTCCCGGGACAGGGTTGGGTGGCTACACCTTC
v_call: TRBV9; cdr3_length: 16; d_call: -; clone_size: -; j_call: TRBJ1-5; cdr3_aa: CASSPYPTGGNQPQHF; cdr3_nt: TGTGCCAGCAGCCCATACCCCACCGGGGGCAATCAGCCCCAGCATTTT
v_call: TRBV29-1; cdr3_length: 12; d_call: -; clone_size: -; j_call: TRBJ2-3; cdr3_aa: CSVAVSTDTQYF; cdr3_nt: TGCAGCGTTGCCGTGAGCACAGATACGCAGTATTTT
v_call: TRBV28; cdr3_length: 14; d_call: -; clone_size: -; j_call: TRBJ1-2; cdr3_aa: CASSLRELNYGYTF; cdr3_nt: TGTGCCAGCAGCCTGAGGGAACTTAATTATGGCTACACCTTC
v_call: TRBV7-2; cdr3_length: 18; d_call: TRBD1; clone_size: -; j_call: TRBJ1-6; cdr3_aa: CASSLVGQGSSYNSPLHF; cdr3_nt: TGTGCCAGCAGCTTAGTGGGACAGGGGAGCTCCTATAATTCACCCCTCCACTTT
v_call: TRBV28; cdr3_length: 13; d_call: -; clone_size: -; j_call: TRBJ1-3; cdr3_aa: CASRGGAGNTIYF; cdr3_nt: TGTGCCAGCAGAGGGGGAGCGGGAAACACCATATATTTT
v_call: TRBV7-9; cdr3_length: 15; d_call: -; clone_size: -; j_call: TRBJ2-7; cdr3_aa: CASSGGGTGSYEQYF; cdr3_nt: TGTGCCAGCAGCGGAGGAGGGACGGGCTCCTACGAGCAGTACTTC
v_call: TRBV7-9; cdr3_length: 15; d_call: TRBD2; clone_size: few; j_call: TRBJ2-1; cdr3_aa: CASSFVKGGYNEQFF; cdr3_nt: TGTGCCAGCAGCTTTGTGAAGGGAGGGTACAATGAGCAGTTCTTC
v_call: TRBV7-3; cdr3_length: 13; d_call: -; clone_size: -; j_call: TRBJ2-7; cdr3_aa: CASSHASGNEQYF; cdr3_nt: TGTGCCAGCAGCCACGCTTCAGGGAACGAGCAGTACTTC
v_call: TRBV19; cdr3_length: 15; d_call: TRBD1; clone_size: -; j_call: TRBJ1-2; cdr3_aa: CASSIDGTGSYGYTF; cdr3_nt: TGTGCCAGTAGTATAGACGGGACAGGGAGTTATGGCTACACCTTC
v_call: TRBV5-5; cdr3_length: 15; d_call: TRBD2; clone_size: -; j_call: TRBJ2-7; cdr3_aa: CASSLASGLAYEQYF; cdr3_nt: TGTGCCAGCAGCTTGGCCTCGGGACTAGCGTACGAGCAGTACTTC
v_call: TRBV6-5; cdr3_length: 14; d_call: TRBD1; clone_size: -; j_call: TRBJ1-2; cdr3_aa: CASSRQGFSYGYTF; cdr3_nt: TGTGCCAGCAGTCGACAGGGGTTCAGCTATGGCTACACCTTC
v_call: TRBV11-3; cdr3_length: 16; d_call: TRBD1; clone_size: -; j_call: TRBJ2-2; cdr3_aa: CASSTRQGSNTGELFF; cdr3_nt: TGTGCCAGCAGCACTCGACAGGGTTCGAACACCGGGGAGCTGTTTTTT
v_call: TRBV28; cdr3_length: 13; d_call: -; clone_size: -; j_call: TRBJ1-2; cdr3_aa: CASSNTGLYGYTF; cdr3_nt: TGTGCCAGCAGTAATACAGGTTTATATGGCTACACCTTC
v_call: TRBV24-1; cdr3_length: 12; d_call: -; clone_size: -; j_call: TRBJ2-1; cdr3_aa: CATSDSPNEQFF; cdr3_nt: TGTGCCACCAGTGATTCCCCGAATGAGCAGTTCTTC
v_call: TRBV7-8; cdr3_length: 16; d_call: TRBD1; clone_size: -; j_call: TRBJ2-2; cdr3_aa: CASSFIGQGTTGELFF; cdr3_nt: TGTGCCAGCAGCTTTATAGGACAGGGTACCACCGGGGAGCTGTTTTTT
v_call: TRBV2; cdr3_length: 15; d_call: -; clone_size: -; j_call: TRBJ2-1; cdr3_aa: CASRWLPSGPNEQFF; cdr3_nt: TGTGCCAGCAGGTGGCTACCGAGCGGACCCAATGAGCAGTTCTTC
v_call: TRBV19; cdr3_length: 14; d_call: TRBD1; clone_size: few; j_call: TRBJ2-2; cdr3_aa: CASRQQGSTGELFF; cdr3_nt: TGTGCCAGTAGGCAACAGGGGTCCACCGGGGAGCTGTTTTTT
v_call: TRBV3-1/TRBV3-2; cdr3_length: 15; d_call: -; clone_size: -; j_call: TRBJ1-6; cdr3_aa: CASSQENRVGSPLHF; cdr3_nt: TGTGCCAGCAGCCAAGAGAACAGGGTGGGTTCACCCCTCCACTTT
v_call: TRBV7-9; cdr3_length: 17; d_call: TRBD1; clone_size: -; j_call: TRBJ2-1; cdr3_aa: CASSLAGLRDRGNEQFF; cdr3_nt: TGTGCCAGCAGCTTAGCGGGCCTCCGGGACAGGGGTAATGAGCAGTTCTTC
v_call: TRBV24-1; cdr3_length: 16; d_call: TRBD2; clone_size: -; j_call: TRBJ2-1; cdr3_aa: CATSDPRSSGYNEQFF; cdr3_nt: TGTGCCACCAGTGATCCGAGGTCTAGCGGTTACAATGAGCAGTTCTTC
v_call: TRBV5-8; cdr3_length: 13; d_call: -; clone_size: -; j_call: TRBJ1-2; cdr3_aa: CASSLRGTNGYTF; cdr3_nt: TGTGCCAGCAGCTTGAGGGGGACCAATGGCTACACCTTC
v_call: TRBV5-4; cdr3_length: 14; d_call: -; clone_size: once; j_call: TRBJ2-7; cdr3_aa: CASSFNTQDYEQYF; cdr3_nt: TGTGCCAGCAGCTTCAACACACAGGACTACGAGCAGTACTTC
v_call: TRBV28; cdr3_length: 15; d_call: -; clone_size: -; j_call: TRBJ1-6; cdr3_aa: CASSFMGGRNSPLHF; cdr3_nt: TGTGCCAGCAGTTTTATGGGGGGACGGAATTCACCCCTCCACTTT
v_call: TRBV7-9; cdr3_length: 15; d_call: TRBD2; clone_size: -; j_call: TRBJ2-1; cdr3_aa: CASSPSGRSYNEQFF; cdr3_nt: TGTGCCAGCAGCCCTAGCGGGAGGTCCTACAATGAGCAGTTCTTC
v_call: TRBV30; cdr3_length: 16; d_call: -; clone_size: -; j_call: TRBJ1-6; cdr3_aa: CAWSLGRGTYNSPLHF; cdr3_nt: TGTGCCTGGAGTCTCGGCAGGGGCACCTATAATTCACCCCTCCACTTT
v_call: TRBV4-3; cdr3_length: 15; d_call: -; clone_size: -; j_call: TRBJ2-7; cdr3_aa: CASSQEVIGVIEQYF; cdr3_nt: TGCGCCAGCAGCCAAGAGGTGATAGGGGTGATTGAGCAGTACTTC
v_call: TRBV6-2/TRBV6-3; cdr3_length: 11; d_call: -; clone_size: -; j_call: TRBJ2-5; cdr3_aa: CASSFRETQYF; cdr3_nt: TGTGCCAGCAGCTTCCGAGAGACCCAGTACTTC
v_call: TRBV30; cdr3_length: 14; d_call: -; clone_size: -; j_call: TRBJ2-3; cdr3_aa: CAWSGALLVDTQYF; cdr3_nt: TGTGCCTGGAGCGGAGCCCTTTTGGTAGATACGCAGTATTTT
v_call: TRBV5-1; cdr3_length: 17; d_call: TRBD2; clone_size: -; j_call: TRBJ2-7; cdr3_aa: CASSLAALAGDTYEQYF; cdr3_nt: TGCGCCAGCAGCTTGGCCGCTTTAGCGGGGGACACCTACGAGCAGTACTTC
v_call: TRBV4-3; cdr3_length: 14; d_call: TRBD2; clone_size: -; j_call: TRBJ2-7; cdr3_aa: CASSQGLASLEQYF; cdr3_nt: TGCGCCAGCAGCCAAGGACTAGCTAGCCTCGAGCAGTACTTC
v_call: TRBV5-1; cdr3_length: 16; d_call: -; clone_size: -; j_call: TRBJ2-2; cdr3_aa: CASRQERTANTGELFF; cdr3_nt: TGCGCCAGCAGGCAAGAACGGACAGCGAACACCGGGGAGCTGTTTTTT
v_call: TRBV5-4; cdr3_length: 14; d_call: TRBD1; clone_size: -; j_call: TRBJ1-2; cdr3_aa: CASSLVGQGHGYTF; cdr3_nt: TGTGCCAGCAGCTTGGTTGGACAGGGGCACGGCTACACCTTC
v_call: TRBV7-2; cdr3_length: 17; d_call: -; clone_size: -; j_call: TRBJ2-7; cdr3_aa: CASSLAVGLALIYEQYF; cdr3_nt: TGTGCCAGCAGCTTAGCCGTTGGGCTAGCGTTGATTTACGAGCAGTACTTC
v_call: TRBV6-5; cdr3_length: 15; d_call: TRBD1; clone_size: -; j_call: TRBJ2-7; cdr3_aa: CASSSGQGGSGEQYF; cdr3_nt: TGTGCCAGCAGCTCTGGACAGGGGGGATCGGGCGAGCAGTACTTC
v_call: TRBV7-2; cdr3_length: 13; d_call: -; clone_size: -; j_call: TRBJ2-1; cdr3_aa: CASSLASGEEQFF; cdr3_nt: TGTGCCAGCAGCTTAGCTTCCGGGGAGGAGCAGTTCTTC
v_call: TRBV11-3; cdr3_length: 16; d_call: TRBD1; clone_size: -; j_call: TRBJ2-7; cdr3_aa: CASSLPGLGQGYEQYF; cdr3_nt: TGTGCCAGCAGCCTCCCGGGTTTGGGACAGGGCTACGAGCAGTACTTC